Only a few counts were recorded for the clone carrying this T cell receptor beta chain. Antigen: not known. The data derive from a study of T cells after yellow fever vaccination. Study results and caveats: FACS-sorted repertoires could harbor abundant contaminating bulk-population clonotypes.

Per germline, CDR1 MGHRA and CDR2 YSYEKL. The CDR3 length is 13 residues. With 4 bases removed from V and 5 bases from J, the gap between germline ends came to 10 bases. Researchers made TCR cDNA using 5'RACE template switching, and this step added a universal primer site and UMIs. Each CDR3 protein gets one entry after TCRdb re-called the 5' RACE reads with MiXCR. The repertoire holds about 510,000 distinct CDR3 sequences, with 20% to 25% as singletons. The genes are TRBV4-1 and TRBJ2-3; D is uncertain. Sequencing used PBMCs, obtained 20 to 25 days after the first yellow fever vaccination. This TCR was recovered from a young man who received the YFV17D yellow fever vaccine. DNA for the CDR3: TGCGCCAGCAGCCCGTTCGGTGAAGATACGCAGTATTTT. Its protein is CASSPFGEDTQYF.